This T cell receptor (beta chain) was obtained from a study of T cell responses to AZD1222 COVID-19 vaccine. Whole-study context: Analysis merged second doses at about 4 or about 12 weeks.

Findings of the study overall: Spike regions recognized by vaccine-associated CD4 TCRs spanned the protein, led by 160-218 and 743-854. In all cases, repertoires were sampled only after the peak T cell response. Just a handful of AZD1222 recipients were seropositive at baseline.

Generated by immunoSEQ multiplex PCR, the TCRdb table keeps only in-frame clones and is missing some. Of around 29,000 clones listed, over 90% are singletons. Concerning this clone itself: What it binds is unknown.

Sequencing used peripheral blood, obtained on day 0 of AZD1222 vaccination. The clonotype originates from an adult in good health.

The CDR3 reads CATSDSGKNTEAFF. In DNA form, the CDR3 reads TGTGCCACCAGTGATTCCGGGAAGAACACTGAAGCTTTCTTT. This chain connects TRBV24-1 to TRBJ1-1; D gene ambiguous. Trimming removed 2 bases from V and 1 base from J, with 7 bases in between. The germline V gene has CDR1 KGHDR and CDR2 SFDVKD. The CDR3 runs to 14 residues.